The 17 T cell receptor beta chains below were found in one sample sequenced in a study of blood T cell repertoires in COVID-19. The data were produced by immunoSEQ multiplex PCR, yet TCRdb's version contains in-frame clones alone and is incomplete. The sample carries about 160,000 clones, 85% recorded once. Source material: peripheral blood. The receptors stem from a human donor with acute or convalescent COVID-19. The donor label of this sample is uncertain.

The chain is built from TRBV5-1 and TRBJ2-7; TRBD1 matches at 11 bases. This CDR3 is built from 16 residues. The V gene end was trimmed by 0 bases and the J gene end by 1 base; junction bases not matched to a gene: 3. Germline assignment: CDR1 SGHRS and CDR2 YFSETQ. CDR3 residues: CASSLEGQGGSYEQYF. The CDR3 coding sequence is TGCGCCAGCAGCTTGGAGGGACAGGGGGGATCCTACGAGCAGTACTTC.

The V call is TRBV11-2, the J call TRBJ2-5; D remains unclear. Germline V lookup: CDR1 SGHAT, CDR2 FQNNGV. This CDR3 has 14 residues. Trimming removed 1 base at V and 6 bases at J, with 12 bases between. This chain's CDR3 is CASSLVGQVKTQYF. The CDR3 DNA is TGTGCCAGCAGCTTAGTCGGCCAGGTCAAGACCCAGTACTTC.

This clone was recorded a few times. V gene TRBV2 combines with J gene TRBJ1-4; TRBD1 aligns across 12 bases. The CDR3 has 15 residues. Germline loops: CDR1 SNHLY, CDR2 FYNNEI. The trim removed 6 bases at V and 7 bases at J, leaving 6 bases unmatched. CDR3 protein: CASRGTGGASEKLFF. DNA for the CDR3: TGTGCCAGCAGAGGGACAGGGGGCGCGAGTGAAAAACTGTTTTTT.

This clone was seen only once. The chain links TRBV7-2 to TRBJ2-1; TRBD2 agrees at 8 bases. Trimming took 4 bases from V and 3 from J; bases not matched to a gene: 11. The germline gives CDR1 SGHTA, CDR2 FQGNSA. The CDR3 totals 17 residues. DNA of the CDR3: TGTGCCAGCAGCTCAAGAGGGACTAGTCTGGGCTACAATGAGCAGTTCTTC. Protein sequence: CASSSRGTSLGYNEQFF.

This sequence joins TRBV18 and TRBJ2-4, with TRBD2 matching 10 bases. V was pared by 2 bases and J by 8 bases, with 3 bases of the junction left unmatched. The CDR3 covers 14 residues. From germline, CDR1 is KGHSH and CDR2 LQKENI. The CDR3 DNA reads TGTGCCAGCTCACCAAGCGGGGGGGCCGACATTCAGTACTTC. Translated: CASSPSGGADIQYF.

The chain links TRBV9 to TRBJ2-3, with D tentatively TRBD2 (7 bases). The V and J ends lost 0 bases and 3 bases respectively, with 14 bases between them. CDR1 is SGDLS and CDR2 is YYNGEE in the germline V gene. The CDR3 length is 16 residues. DNA of the CDR3: TGTGCCAGCAGCGTAGCGGGGGGCAGTGGGACAGATACGCAGTATTTT. Its protein product is CASSVAGGSGTDTQYF.

CDR3 DNA: TGTGCCAGCAGCTTACCGACAGGGGGCGCGAATCAGCCCCAGCATTTT. It specifies CASSLPTGGANQPQHF. V usage is TRBV7-8 and J usage is TRBJ1-5; the match to TRBD1 covers 10 bases. The CDR3 extends over 16 amino acids. CDR1 is SGHVS and CDR2 is FQNEAQ in the germline V gene. The V gene end was trimmed by 2 bases and the J gene end by 4 bases; junction bases not matched to a gene: 5.

V is TRBV2 and J is TRBJ2-1, with 10 bases that match TRBD2. Germline values: CDR1 SNHLY, CDR2 FYNNEI. The CDR3 is made up of 16 amino acids. V was pared by 4 bases and J by 10 bases, with 13 bases of the junction left unmatched. The CDR3 nucleotides read TGTGCCAGCAGTGTGAGGAGAAGCGGGGGGGCGAAAGAGCAGTTCTTC. Amino acids: CASSVRRSGGAKEQFF. The full variable domain, completed using reference TRBV2 and TRBJ2-1, is EPEVTQTPSHQVTQMGQEVILRCVPISNHLYFYWYRQILGQKVEFLVSFYNNEISEKSEIFDDQFSVERPDGSNFTLKIRSTKLEDSAMYFCASSVRRSGGAKEQFFGPGTRLTVL.

The chain combines TRBV5-1 with TRBJ2-7, with 9 bases lining up with TRBD2. The trim removed 0 bases at V and 3 bases at J, leaving 1 base unmatched. The V gene's germline CDR1 is SGHRS and CDR2 YFSETQ. The CDR3 is 14 residues long. The CDR3 spells CASSLGLAVYEQYF. The CDR3 DNA reads TGCGCCAGCAGCTTGGGACTAGCGGTCTACGAGCAGTACTTC.

The chain joins TRBV30 to TRBJ2-1, with 15 bases matching TRBD2. Germline V gene sequence: CDR1 GTSNPN, CDR2 SVGIG (reference sequence). The CDR3 has 20 amino acids. V trimming: 1 base; J trimming: 3 bases; junction bases outside the gene matches: 13. The CDR3, as DNA: TGTGCCTGGAGTGGGACACCGGGACTAGCGGGGGGAAATCGCTACAATGAGCAGTTCTTC. Translation gives CAWSGTPGLAGGNRYNEQFF.

This chain links TRBV18 with TRBJ1-1; 7 positions agree with TRBD1. The CDR3 loop spans 15 amino acids. Trimming at V came to 2 bases and at J to 0 bases, leaving 3 bases not matched to a gene. Germline V gives CDR1 KGHSH, CDR2 LQKENI. The CDR3 nucleotides are TGTGCCAGCTCACCAGGCAGGGGGATGAACACTGAAGCTTTCTTT. Amino acid sequence: CASSPGRGMNTEAFF.

The chain carries TRBV5-5 and TRBJ2-4, with D unclear. The CDR3 sequence is 13 residues long. V shed 3 bases and J shed 8 bases, with 12 bases lying between them. From germline, CDR1 is SGHKS and CDR2 YYEKEE (reference sequence). This CDR3 is CASSSVDGHIQYF. The DNA of the CDR3 is TGTGCCAGCAGCTCGGTGGATGGGCACATTCAGTACTTC.

The chain uses TRBV6-5 and TRBJ1-3, with D possibly TRBD1 on 6 matching bases. The CDR3 has 15 amino acids. CDR1 is MNHEY, CDR2 SVGAGI, per germline. V dropped 4 bases and J dropped 4 bases, with 14 bases sitting between them. CDR3 sequence reads: CASSSGALDGNTIYF. The CDR3 DNA sequence: TGTGCCAGCAGTTCAGGGGCTCTGGACGGAAACACCATATATTTT.

This clone was seen more than once but under ten times. This chain uses TRBV5-4 with TRBJ2-1; 14 nucleotides align to TRBD2. This CDR3 has 18 amino acids. Trimming at V came to 2 bases and at J to 0 bases, leaving 4 bases not matched to a gene. Per the germline V gene, CDR1 is SGHNT and CDR2 is YYREEE (reference sequence). DNA for the CDR3: TGTGCCAGCAGCTTTGGACTAGCGGGGGGAATCTCCTACAATGAGCAGTTCTTC. It specifies CASSFGLAGGISYNEQFF. Full variable domain (missing parts from reference TRBV5-4 and TRBJ2-1): ETGVTQSPTHLIKTRGQQVTLRCSSQSGHNTVSWYQQALGQGPQFIFQYYREEENGRGNFPPRFSGLQFPNYSSELNVNALELDDSALYLCASSFGLAGGISYNEQFFGPGTRLTVL.

V usage is TRBV7-8 and J usage is TRBJ2-3; TRBD2 matches 8 bases. V was clipped by 5 bases and J by 3 bases; unmatched bases: 16. CDR3 length: 18 amino acids. Germline V gene sequence: CDR1 SGHVS, CDR2 FQNEAQ. The CDR3 is CASSLHRGERGSTDTQYF. CDR3 bases: TGTGCCAGCAGCCTTCACCGAGGGGAGCGGGGGTCTACAGATACGCAGTATTTT.

This rearrangement joins TRBV28 to TRBJ2-7; TRBD2 matches 8 bases. The CDR3 is 16 amino acids. The V gene's germline CDR1 is MDHEN and CDR2 SYDVKM. Unmatched junction bases numbered 6, after V lost 0 bases and J lost 2 bases. CDR3 nucleotides: TGTGCCAGCAGTTTATGGGCTAGCGGGCGGACCTACGAGCAGTACTTC. Its translation: CASSLWASGRTYEQYF.

This chain joins TRBV6-2 or TRBV6-3 and TRBJ1-4, with D unclear. CDR1 is MNHEY, CDR2 SVGEGT, per germline. With 4 bases removed from V and 0 bases from J, the gap between germline ends came to 9 bases. The CDR3 consists of 15 residues. CDR3 nucleotide sequence: TGTGCCAGCAGTTGGCCAACTACAACTAATGAAAAACTGTTTTTT. Translated, it gives CASSWPTTTNEKLFF.